These T cell receptor beta chains were read from a single sample in a study of T cell responses to AZD1222 COVID-19 vaccine. Profiling relied on immunoSEQ multiplex PCR, and the TCRdb table lists in-frame clones only, not all of them. The table has roughly 140,000 clones, around 90% seen once; the top ten hold 4.5% to 6.5%. Source: peripheral blood, taken on day 0 of AZD1222 vaccination. These receptors were taken from an adult in good health. Each CDR3 is given with its conserved first and last residue. The D gene is left open where the match is weak. Clone size is not always given. Where it is, it says once, few, many or a class for expanded clones.

TRBJ2-3	TRBD2	NA	TRBV7-9	TGTGCCAGCAGCTCCTCCCGACTAGCGGGACGCACAGATACGCAGTATTTT	CASSSSRLAGRTDTQYF
TRBJ2-5	TRBD1	NA	TRBV18	TGTGCCAGCTCACTGGGACAGGGGTATGGAGAGACCCAGTACTTC	CASSLGQGYGETQYF
TRBJ2-1	NA	NA	TRBV3-1/TRBV3-2	TGTGCCAGCAGCCACCTAAATGAGCAGTTCTTC	CASSHLNEQFF
TRBJ2-3	NA	once	TRBV21-1	TGTGCCAGCAGCGACCCCCACCTGGACAGGGGAATCACAGATACGCAGTATTTT	CASSDPHLDRGITDTQYF
TRBJ2-7	NA	once	TRBV5-1	TGCGCCAGCAAGCAGGCCTCGAACTCCTACGAGCAGTACTTC	CASKQASNSYEQYF
TRBJ2-7	NA	NA	TRBV19	TGTGCCAGTAGTATAGCCCACGGTTCCTACGAGCAGTACTTC	CASSIAHGSYEQYF
TRBJ2-1	NA	NA	TRBV7-9	TGTGCCAGCAGCTTAATCAGGTTTCGGGACAATGAGCAGTTCTTC	CASSLIRFRDNEQFF
TRBJ2-7	TRBD2	few	TRBV18	TGTGCCAGCTCACCCTCCGGGAGGTGGGCCTACGAGCAGTACTTC	CASSPSGRWAYEQYF
TRBJ2-5	NA	NA	TRBV27	TGTGCCAGCAGTTTAAGTTGGGGGCAAGAGACCCAGTACTTC	CASSLSWGQETQYF
TRBJ2-5	TRBD1	NA	TRBV13	TGTGCCAGCAGCCCCCGGACAGGGGTGGGAGAAGAGACCCAGTACTTC	CASSPRTGVGEETQYF
TRBJ1-3	TRBD1	NA	TRBV29-1	TGCAGCGTCGACCTGACAGGGGCTGGAAACACCATATATTTT	CSVDLTGAGNTIYF
TRBJ2-3	TRBD1	NA	TRBV29-1	TGCAGCGGTGGACAGGTTTTAGATACGCAGTATTTT	CSGGQVLDTQYF
TRBJ1-2	NA	NA	TRBV30	TGTGCCTGGAGTGCCCCCGGGATGCATGGCTACACCTTC	CAWSAPGMHGYTF
TRBJ1-1	NA	NA	TRBV28	TGTGCCAGCAGTCTTGACGGTACCACTGAAGCTTTCTTT	CASSLDGTTEAFF
TRBJ2-5	TRBD2	once	TRBV6-5	TGTGCCAGCAGTTACGCGGGGGGGGAGACCCAGTACTTC	CASSYAGGETQYF
TRBJ2-4	NA	NA	TRBV28	TGTGCCAGCAGTTCAAACAGGGATAACAAAAACATTCAGTACTTC	CASSSNRDNKNIQYF
TRBJ2-1	NA	NA	TRBV21-1	TGTGCCAGCAGCAAAGCCACGGTGGGTCCTAGCGGGAAAAACAATGAGCAGTTCTTC	CASSKATVGPSGKNNEQFF
TRBJ1-4	TRBD1	NA	TRBV6-5	TGTGCCAGCAGTTACCAGGACAGGGTGTATGAAAAACTGTTTTTT	CASSYQDRVYEKLFF
TRBJ1-4	TRBD1	NA	TRBV5-4	TGTGCCAGCAGCCCCCGGACAGGACCCCGTGCCGGTAATGAAAAACTGTTTTTT	CASSPRTGPRAGNEKLFF
TRBJ2-1	TRBD2	NA	TRBV19	TGTGCCAGTAGGAGCGGGAGGTGGGGCAATGAGCAGTTCTTC	CASRSGRWGNEQFF
TRBJ1-5	NA	NA	TRBV18	TGTGCCAGCTCACCTGACAGATTCAATCAGCCCCAGCATTTT	CASSPDRFNQPQHF
TRBJ2-1	TRBD2	few	TRBV27	TGTGCCAGCAGTCCCCAAGGGCTAGCGGGAGGCTCCTACAATGAGCAGTTCTTC	CASSPQGLAGGSYNEQFF
TRBJ2-1	NA	NA	TRBV18	TGTGCCAGCTCACCACCCTCAGGGCAGTCCTACAATGAGCAGTTCTTC	CASSPPSGQSYNEQFF
TRBJ2-7	TRBD1	NA	TRBV3-1/TRBV3-2	TGTGCCAGCAGGAAACAGGGGGTCTCCTACGAGCAGTACTTC	CASRKQGVSYEQYF
TRBJ1-4	NA	NA	TRBV14	TGTGCCAGCAGCCGCCCTAATGAAAAACTGTTTTTT	CASSRPNEKLFF
TRBJ2-7	TRBD2	NA	TRBV7-6	TGTGCCAGCAGCTCGCTGACTAGCGGGAGTTCCTACGAGCAGTACTTC	CASSSLTSGSSYEQYF
TRBJ1-2	TRBD1	NA	TRBV27	TGTGCCAGCAGTTCCAAATACAGGGGACGTGGCTACACCTTC	CASSSKYRGRGYTF
TRBJ2-1	NA	NA	TRBV7-8	TGTGCCAGCACCCCCATGGAAGGAACTTCTTACAATGAGCAGTTCTTC	CASTPMEGTSYNEQFF
TRBJ2-7	TRBD1	once	TRBV11-2	TGTGCCAGCAGCTTGCCACAGGGGGGATACGAGCAGTACTTC	CASSLPQGGYEQYF
TRBJ1-3	NA	NA	TRBV18	TGTGCCAGCTCACCGGCAGGGCTACCTGGAAACACCATATATTTT	CASSPAGLPGNTIYF